This TCR beta chain emerged from a study of cytomegalovirus exposure and HLA in healthy donors. The PCR had 60 Vbeta and 13 Jbeta primers. The table came from immunoSEQ multiplex PCR; TCRdb's copy has only in-frame clones and leaves some out. In the table there are about 150,000 clones, just under 90% of which are singletons. CDR1 is SGHTA, CDR2 FQGNSA, per germline. The trim removed 5 bases at V and 5 bases at J, leaving 6 bases unmatched. The CDR3 totals 15 residues. The TCR was taken from a woman under 40 in good health and CMV-seronegative. The chain couples TRBV7-2 to TRBJ2-2, with 9 bases that match TRBD1. Specimen: PBMCs. This CDR3 reads CASSQYGQGTGELFF. CDR3 DNA sequence: TGTGCCAGCAGCCAATACGGACAGGGGACCGGGGAGCTGTTTTTT.